The source of this T cell receptor (beta chain) is a study of cytomegalovirus exposure and HLA in healthy donors. Across the whole study: Ancestry clustering placed about 80% of 350 to 500 genotyped donors in the Caucasian-associated cluster. Study results and limitations: At a 0.05 false discovery rate, a later analysis found 16,951 TCR beta sequences to be associated with HLA alleles. Later analysis showed TCR association rates varying by HLA locus, highest for DRB1 and lowest for HLA-C.

It was with 60 Vbeta and 13 Jbeta primers that the PCR ran. Here immunoSEQ multiplex PCR was the method, and the copy in TCRdb shows in-frame clones only, minus some. Among roughly 120,000 clones listed, 75% to 85% were seen once. This clone is a singleton in its sample. Its antigen remains unidentified. The V end lost 2 bases, the J end lost 5 bases, and 16 bases lay between the germline ends. There are 16 residues in the CDR3. CDR1 and CDR2 (germline): SGHTS, YDEGEE. The chain joins TRBV5-8 to TRBJ1-4; D might be TRBD1 (5 bases). This TCR derives from a man aged 18 to 30 in good health and CMV-seronegative. Specimen: PBMCs. In DNA, the CDR3 is TGTGCCAGCAGCTTTAGACAGAGGACCTCAAATGAAAAACTGTTTTTT. Protein: CASSFRQRTSNEKLFF.